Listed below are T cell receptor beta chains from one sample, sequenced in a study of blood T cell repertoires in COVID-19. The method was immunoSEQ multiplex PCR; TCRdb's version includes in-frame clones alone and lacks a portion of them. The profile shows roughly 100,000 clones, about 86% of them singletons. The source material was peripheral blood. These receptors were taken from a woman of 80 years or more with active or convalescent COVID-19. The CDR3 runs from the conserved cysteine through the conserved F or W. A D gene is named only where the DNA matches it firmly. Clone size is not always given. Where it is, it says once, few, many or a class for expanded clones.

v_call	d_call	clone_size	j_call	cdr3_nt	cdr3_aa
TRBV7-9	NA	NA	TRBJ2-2	TGTGCCAGCAGGCCCACGGGAGACGGGGAGCTGTTTTTT	CASRPTGDGELFF
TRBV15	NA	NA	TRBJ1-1	TGTGCCACCAGCAGAGATTCAGGTGTCACCACTGAAGCTTTCTTT	CATSRDSGVTTEAFF
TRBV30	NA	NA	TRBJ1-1	TGTGCCTGGAGTGTTTTCAGGGCTGAAGCTTTCTTT	CAWSVFRAEAFF
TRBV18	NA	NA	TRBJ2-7	TGTGCCAGCTCCACGGGGGTATCCTACGAGCAGTACTTC	CASSTGVSYEQYF
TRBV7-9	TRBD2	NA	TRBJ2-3	TGTGCCAGCAGCTTAGGGGGACTAGCGGTCCCAACCTTT	CASSLGGLAVPTF
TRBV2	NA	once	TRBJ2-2	TGTGCCAGCAGGCCCTCTAGAGCCGGGGAGCTGTTTTTT	CASRPSRAGELFF
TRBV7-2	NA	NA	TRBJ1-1	TGTGCCAGCAGCTTAGGGAGGACTGAAGCTTTCTTT	CASSLGRTEAFF
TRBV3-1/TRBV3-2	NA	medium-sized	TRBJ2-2	TGTGCCAGCAGTTCGGGGGCCGGGGAGCTGTTTTTT	CASSSGAGELFF
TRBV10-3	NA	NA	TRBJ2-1	TGTGCCATCAGTAACGACAGGTCTGAGCAGTTCTTC	CAISNDRSEQFF
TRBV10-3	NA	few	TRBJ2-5	TGTGCCATCAGGGGCGGGATATACCAAGAGACCCAGTACTTC	CAIRGGIYQETQYF
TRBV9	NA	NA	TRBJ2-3	TGTGCCAGCAGCGTAGAAGGTGGGAGCGGCACAGATACGCAGTATTTT	CASSVEGGSGTDTQYF
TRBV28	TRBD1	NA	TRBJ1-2	TGTGCCAGCAGCCTGACAGGGTGGCTTGGCTACACCTTC	CASSLTGWLGYTF
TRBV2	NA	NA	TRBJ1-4	TGTGCCAGCAGTGATCGCACCCTAGGAGGTGAAAAACTGTTTTTT	CASSDRTLGGEKLFF
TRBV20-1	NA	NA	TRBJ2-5	TGCAGTGCTATTGGGGGGGAGACCCAGTACTTC	CSAIGGETQYF
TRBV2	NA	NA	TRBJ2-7	TGTGCCAGCAGTGAAGAATCGGTAAGAGAGCAGTACTTC	CASSEESVREQYF
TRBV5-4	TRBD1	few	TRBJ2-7	TGTGCCAGCAGCCTGTTACAAGCGGGACAGGGTGACGAGCAGTACTTC	CASSLLQAGQGDEQYF
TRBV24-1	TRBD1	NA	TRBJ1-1	TGTGCCACCAGTGATTCCCGGGGACAGGGAGGTTCAGGGTTTAACACTGAAGCTTTCTTT	CATSDSRGQGGSGFNTEAFF
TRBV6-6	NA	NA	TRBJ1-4	TGTGCCAGCAGTTACTGGGACACAGAAAAACTGTTTTTT	CASSYWDTEKLFF
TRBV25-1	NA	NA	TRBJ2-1	TGTGCCAGCAGGGAAAGGGACTGGTGGGGTGAGCAGTTCTTC	CASRERDWWGEQFF
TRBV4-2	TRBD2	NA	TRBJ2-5	TGTGCCAGCAGCCAAGTGGTTATTGGTAGCGGGGGACAAGAGACCCAGTACTTC	CASSQVVIGSGGQETQYF
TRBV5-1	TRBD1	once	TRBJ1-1	TGCGCCAGCAGGTTAGACAGGGGCGGAAGCACTGAAGCTTTCTTT	CASRLDRGGSTEAFF
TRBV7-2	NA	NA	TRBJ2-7	TGTGCCAGCAGCCCAACGATCGGGGGTAGGTGGTACTTC	CASSPTIGGRWYF
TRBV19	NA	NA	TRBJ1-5	TGTGCCAGTAGACAAGAACCAGGAGGTAACCAGCCCCAGCATTTT	CASRQEPGGNQPQHF
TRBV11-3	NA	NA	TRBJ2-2	TGTGCCAGCAGCCGCGGAAGCACCGGGGAGCTGTTTTTT	CASSRGSTGELFF
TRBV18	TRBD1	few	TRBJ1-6	TGTGCCAGCTCACCAGGGCGAGGGGGCGGTAATTCACCCCTCCACTTT	CASSPGRGGGNSPLHF
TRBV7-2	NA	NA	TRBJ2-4	TGTGCCAGCAGCTTTGAGGCCTCAAACATTCAGTACTTC	CASSFEASNIQYF
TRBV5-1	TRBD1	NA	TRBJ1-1	TGCGCCAGCAGCCCCCCTCGACAGGGAGGCACTGAAGCTTTCTTT	CASSPPRQGGTEAFF
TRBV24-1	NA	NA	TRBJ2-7	TGTGCCACCAGAGGCCGGGACAAGCAGTACTTC	CATRGRDKQYF
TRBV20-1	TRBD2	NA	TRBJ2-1	TGCAGTAGCGGGATCCTAGCTGAGCAGTTCTTC	CSSGILAEQFF
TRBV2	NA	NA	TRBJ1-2	TGTGCCAGCAGTGAATCGGCAGGGCAGGGAGGCTACACCTTC	CASSESAGQGGYTF
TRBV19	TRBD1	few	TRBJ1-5	TGTGCCAGTACGAGGGACAGGTCTAGCAATCAGCCCCAGCATTTT	CASTRDRSSNQPQHF